This T cell receptor (beta chain) was recorded in a study of T cell responses to AZD1222 COVID-19 vaccine. Here immunoSEQ multiplex PCR was the method, and the copy in TCRdb shows in-frame clones only, minus some. The data hold more than 100,000 clones, with roughly 91% observed a single time. General study results and limits: Spike was spanned by vaccine-associated CD4 TCRs, which were dominant at 160-218 and 743-854. At study baseline, merely about 6 AZD1222 recipients were seropositive. Among the donors, most were white British and more were female, and clonal diversity was possibly underestimated.

Germline CDR1 and CDR2: ENHRY and SYGVKD. With 8 bases clipped from V and 5 bases from J, the junction kept 15 bases outside the gene matches. This CDR3 contains 15 residues. As concerns this clone: As yet, its antigen is unknown.

Combined were second doses at about 4 or about 12 weeks. The receptor was derived from an adult who received the AZD1222 COVID-19 vaccine. Sequencing was performed on peripheral blood, taken 28 days after the second AZD1222 dose. V is TRBV10-3 and J is TRBJ2-7; TRBD2 agrees at 7 bases. CDR3 coding DNA: TGTGCCATCCCTCGGACGAGTGCGGGAGCCGACGAGCAGTACTTC. Its translation: CAIPRTSAGADEQYF.